Below are 10 T cell receptor beta chains sequenced from a single sample in a study of early T cells in non-severe SARS-CoV-2 infection. TCRdb re-called the 5' RACE reads through MiXCR, storing one row per CDR3 protein. The sample has roughly 75,000 distinct CDR3 sequences, around 11% seen once. Sequences were obtained from whole blood. The receptor set was obtained from an adult who was a healthcare worker with PCR-confirmed SARS-CoV-2 infection or an uninfected control (not recorded which).

The chain joins TRBV12-3 or TRBV12-4 to TRBJ2-7; 8 bases fit TRBD1. Trimming cost V 4 bases and J 5 bases; bases outside gene matches: 10. There are 15 residues in the CDR3. CDR3 in DNA: TGTGCCAGCAGTTCCCCCGACAGGGGTAGTAACGAGCAGTACTTC. Translated, it gives CASSSPDRGSNEQYF.

The V call is TRBV9, the J call TRBJ1-5; D call uncertain. The germline V gene has CDR1 SGDLS and CDR2 YYNGEE. The CDR3 runs to 15 residues. Trimming took 0 bases from V and 1 from J, leaving 8 bases between them. CDR3 amino acids: CASSVDGGSNQPQHF. In DNA form, the CDR3 reads TGTGCCAGCAGCGTAGATGGAGGGAGCAATCAGCCCCAGCATTTT. The entire variable domain, with the rest obtained from reference TRBV9 and TRBJ1-5, is as follows: DSGVTQTPKHLITATGQRVTLRCSPRSGDLSVYWYQQSLDQGLQFLIQYYNGEERAKGNILERFSAQQFPDLHSELNLSSLELGDSALYFCASSVDGGSNQPQHFGDGTRLSIL.

The chain combines TRBV5-4 with TRBJ1-2; D gene ambiguous. Trimming took off 4 bases at V and 1 base at J, with 14 bases between the two ends. Germline V gives CDR1 SGHNT, CDR2 YYREEE (reference sequence). The CDR3 is made up of 15 amino acids. Written as DNA, the CDR3 is TGTGCCAGCAGCGGCCAGCCCGATAGTAACTATGGCTACACCTTC. This sequence encodes CASSGQPDSNYGYTF.

This clonotype came up many times. This chain connects TRBV7-6 to TRBJ2-2; 10 nucleotides align to TRBD1. The germline V gene encodes CDR1 SGHVS and CDR2 FNYEAQ. The ends lost 4 bases at V and 4 bases at J; junction bases unmatched: 3. The CDR3 is 15 amino acids. DNA of the CDR3: TGTGCCAGCAGCTCGACAGGGGGCCTCACCGGGGAGCTGTTTTTT. Translating gives CASSSTGGLTGELFF.

V gene TRBV7-2 combines with J gene TRBJ1-1, with D hard to call. V gave up 5 bases and J gave up 1 base, with 8 bases separating them. CDR1 and CDR2 from the germline V gene are SGHTA and FQGNSA. This CDR3 has 13 residues. CDR3 in DNA: TGTGCCAGCAGCAGAACTGAGAACACTGAAGCTTTCTTT. It specifies CASSRTENTEAFF.

This clonotype has ten or more counts. The chain combines TRBV13 with TRBJ1-6; D gene uncertain. This CDR3 has 15 amino acids. With 1 base removed from V and 10 bases from J, the gap between germline ends came to 14 bases. Looked up from germline, CDR1 is PRHDT and CDR2 is FYEKMQ (reference sequence). The CDR3 nucleotides are TGTGCCAGCAGCTTAGAGCAGTTGGAGGGCTCACCCCTCCACTTT. It encodes CASSLEQLEGSPLHF. Together with reference TRBV13 and TRBJ1-6, the CDR3 gives the full variable domain: AAGVIQSPRHLIKEKRETATLKCYPIPRHDTVYWYQQGPGQDPQFLISFYEKMQSDKGSIPDRFSAQQFSDYHSELNMSSLELGDSALYFCASSLEQLEGSPLHFGNGTRLTVT.

This clonotype came up a few times. This rearrangement joins TRBV6-2 or TRBV6-3 to TRBJ2-1; perhaps TRBD2 as D (5 bases). CDR3 length: 13 residues. Germline V gene lookup returns CDR1 MNHEY and CDR2 SVGEGT. Trimming left V 6 bases short and J 2 bases short, with 8 bases between. The CDR3 loop is CASRRVPYNEQFF. CDR3 nucleotides: TGTGCCAGCAGGAGGGTCCCCTACAATGAGCAGTTCTTC.

This sequence joins TRBV30 and TRBJ1-2, with D perhaps TRBD1 (5 bases). Looked up from germline, CDR1 is GTSNPN and CDR2 is SVGIG (reference sequence). The CDR3 length is 12 residues. The ends were cut back, 1 base at V and 2 bases at J, with 5 bases in the middle. The CDR3 DNA reads as TGTGCCTGGAGTGCAGGGAACTATGGCTACACCTTC. Translation: CAWSAGNYGYTF.

J is TRBJ1-1 and V is TRBV7-9; no firm D call. The CDR3 contains 15 residues. Germline V gene lookup returns CDR1 SEHNR and CDR2 FQNEAQ (reference sequence). V lost 6 bases to trimming and J lost 0 bases, with 14 bases between them. Here the CDR3 DNA reads TGTGCCAGCAGGAGACCTGACTTGTTGAACACTGAAGCTTTCTTT. Amino acids: CASRRPDLLNTEAFF.

This chain links TRBV2 with TRBJ2-1, with TRBD2 as a possible D gene (6 bases). Trimming left V 6 bases short and J 3 bases short, with 9 bases between. Looked up from germline, CDR1 is SNHLY and CDR2 is FYNNEI. The CDR3 loop spans 13 amino acids. CDR3 sequence: CASRGGLYNEQFF. In nucleotides, the CDR3 is TGTGCCAGCAGGGGGGGACTCTACAATGAGCAGTTCTTC.